These 18 T cell receptor beta chains were all obtained from the same sample, sequenced in a study of blood T cell repertoires in COVID-19. Data came from immunoSEQ multiplex PCR; TCRdb stores just in-frame clones and leaves some out. The sample yields about 180,000 clones, approximately 92% seen once. Sample: PBMCs or T cells enriched from blood (not recorded which). The source of these receptors is a middle-aged woman with acute COVID-19.

The DNA for the CDR3 is TGTGCCAGCCGAGGGACAGGGGACACTGAAGCTTTCTTT. This codes for CASRGTGDTEAFF. The genes are TRBV28 and TRBJ1-1; TRBD1 matches at 10 bases. CDR3 size: 13 residues. The trim removed 8 bases at V and 3 bases at J, leaving 3 bases unmatched. CDR1 MDHEN and CDR2 SYDVKM come from the germline V gene.

V is TRBV5-1 and J is TRBJ2-1; a possible D gene is TRBD2 (6 bases). Trimming took 4 bases from V and 6 from J, leaving 14 bases between them. Germline CDR1 and CDR2: SGHRS and YFSETQ. The CDR3 extends over 14 amino acids. The chain's CDR3 is CASSSAGTPNEQFF. The CDR3 region has the DNA TGCGCCAGCAGCAGCGCCGGGACTCCCAATGAGCAGTTCTTC.

The genes are TRBV7-8 and TRBJ1-5, with D maybe TRBD1 (5 bases). Germline CDR1 is SGHVS and CDR2 is FQNEAQ. This CDR3 is built from 16 residues. Trimming removed 2 bases from V and 4 bases from J, with 15 bases in between. The CDR3 region has the DNA TGTGCCAGCAGCTTAACCCCAGGGATCAGGAATCAGCCCCAGCATTTT. Amino acid sequence: CASSLTPGIRNQPQHF.

The sample holds a few counts of this clone. The chain couples TRBV4-1 to TRBJ2-7; D possibly corresponds to TRBD1 (5 bases). Germline V gene data show CDR1 as MGHRA and CDR2 as YSYEKL. The V gene lost 1 base and the J gene lost 0 bases, with 7 bases spanning the gap. The CDR3 runs to 14 residues. CDR3: CASSQVRGSYEQYF. The CDR3 DNA is TGCGCCAGCAGCCAAGTTAGGGGCTCCTACGAGCAGTACTTC.

The chain has TRBV7-3 and TRBJ1-2; tentatively, D is TRBD1 (5 bases). The CDR3 loop spans 15 amino acids. CDR1 SGHTA and CDR2 FQGTGA come from the germline V gene. V dropped 4 bases and J dropped 4 bases, with 16 bases sitting between them. The CDR3 DNA reads as TGTGCCAGCAGCTCGTCCGGGACTACGCTCTATGGCTACACCTTC. It translates to CASSSSGTTLYGYTF.

This chain links TRBV19 with TRBJ1-2; no clear D gene. V gave up 2 bases and J gave up 1 base, with 8 bases separating them. Germline V gene data show CDR1 as LNHDA and CDR2 as SQIVND (reference sequence). There are 14 residues in the CDR3. The DNA for the CDR3 is TGTGCCAGTAGTATAAGCGGGATTAACTATGGCTACACCTTC. Translating it yields CASSISGINYGYTF.

This chain links TRBV6-6 with TRBJ1-6; D ambiguous. Trimming removed 2 bases at V and 5 bases at J, with 10 bases between. Germline V gives CDR1 MNHNY, CDR2 SVGAGI (reference sequence). The CDR3 contains 15 residues. In nucleotides, the CDR3 is TGTGCCAGCAGTTACAGGACTCAAAATAATTCACCCCTCCACTTT. Amino acids: CASSYRTQNNSPLHF.

This clone appeared once. The CDR3 reads CASRGGPPGYTF. The CDR3 DNA sequence: TGTGCCAGCAGAGGGGGACCCCCTGGCTACACCTTC. The gene calls are TRBV6-6 and TRBJ1-2; D possibly corresponds to TRBD1 (6 bases). Trimming removed 6 bases from V and 7 bases from J, with 12 bases in between. The CDR3 covers 12 residues. Germline assignment: CDR1 MNHNY and CDR2 SVGAGI (reference sequence).

This clone was counted a single time. The CDR3 here is CSAGSGSNEQFF. The CDR3 DNA follows: TGCAGCGCCGGTAGCGGGAGCAATGAGCAGTTCTTC. J is TRBJ2-1 and V is TRBV29-1; TRBD2 aligns across 9 bases. The CDR3 loop spans 12 amino acids. J gave up 6 bases and V 7 bases, and 4 bases lay outside the gene matches. Germline-derived CDR1 and CDR2 are SQVTM and ANQGSEA.

V gene TRBV6-5 combines with J gene TRBJ2-5, with 7 nucleotides matching TRBD1. The CDR3 totals 14 residues. Germline CDR1 MNHEY, CDR2 SVGAGI. V lost 6 bases to trimming and J lost 0 bases; unmatched junction nucleotides: 4. CDR3 DNA sequence: TGTGCCAGCAGCCCCGGGACAGACCAAGAGACCCAGTACTTC. Protein product: CASSPGTDQETQYF.

The J gene is TRBJ2-1, the V gene TRBV30, with TRBD2 identical over 8 bases. This CDR3 contains 15 residues. V dropped 1 base and J dropped 9; count of bases not matched to a gene: 11. Germline-derived CDR1 and CDR2 are GTSNPN and SVGIG (reference sequence). The CDR3, as DNA: TGTGCCTGGAGTGCCTCTAGCGGGCCACGCGGTGAGCAGTTCTTC. Translating it yields CAWSASSGPRGEQFF.

The chain is built from TRBV18 and TRBJ1-2; no clear D. There are 13 residues in the CDR3. Between the trimmed V and J ends, which lost 3 bases and 3 bases, there was a span of 8 bases. The germline CDR1 and CDR2 sequences are KGHSH and LQKENI. The CDR3 DNA is TGTGCCAGCTCACCGTTGGGCGACTATGGCTACACCTTC. Its protein product is CASSPLGDYGYTF.

Only a few counts were recorded for this clone. This sequence joins TRBV30 and TRBJ2-7, with D possibly TRBD2 on 7 matching bases. This CDR3 contains 13 residues. Germline lookup yields CDR1 GTSNPN and CDR2 SVGIG (reference sequence). Trimming removed 3 bases at V and 3 bases at J, with 12 bases between. CDR3 region: CAWRGGGFYEQYF. CDR3 DNA: TGTGCCTGGAGGGGAGGGGGTTTCTACGAGCAGTACTTC.

This chain connects TRBV6-2 or TRBV6-3 to TRBJ2-7; D is possibly TRBD1 (6 bases). This CDR3 comprises 14 residues. Trimming stripped 0 bases from V and 3 bases from J, with 9 bases between. Germline V gene sequence: CDR1 MNHEY, CDR2 SVGEGT. The CDR3 is CASSYSVGGYEQYF. The CDR3 DNA reads TGTGCCAGCAGTTACTCGGTAGGGGGCTACGAGCAGTACTTC.

CDR3 residues: CASSSGDTYEQYF. DNA of the CDR3: TGTGCCAGCAGTTCAGGGGATACCTACGAGCAGTACTTC. This rearrangement joins TRBV12-3 or TRBV12-4 to TRBJ2-7, with D possibly being TRBD1 (6 bases). This CDR3 is built from 13 residues. Trimming stripped 4 bases from V and 2 bases from J, with 9 bases between.

The V and J genes are TRBV28 and TRBJ1-4; D perhaps matches TRBD1 (5 bases). This CDR3 has 17 amino acids. Germline V gives CDR1 MDHEN, CDR2 SYDVKM. The germline V and J ends were trimmed by 7 bases and 3 bases, with 21 bases remaining between them. CDR3 nucleotide sequence: TGTGCCAGCAACCACCACGAGGGGAGGAGAGCTAATGAAAAACTGTTTTTT. Encoded protein: CASNHHEGRRANEKLFF.

The rearrangement joins TRBV10-3 to TRBJ2-3, with TRBD1 as a possible D gene (6 bases). The CDR3 totals 15 residues. Germline CDR1 ENHRY, CDR2 SYGVKD. V was trimmed by 6 bases and J by 3 bases, leaving 16 bases between them. This chain's CDR3 is CAIRADSPGTDTQYF. DNA for the CDR3: TGTGCCATCAGGGCGGACAGCCCGGGGACAGATACGCAGTATTTT.

This clone was detected once. V and J are TRBV28 and TRBJ1-1; 10 nucleotides line up with TRBD1. V lost 4 bases and J lost 11; bases outside the gene matches: 4. Germline V gene sequence: CDR1 MDHEN, CDR2 SYDVKM. The CDR3 contains 12 residues. This chain's CDR3 is CASSSVDRGAFF. The DNA of the CDR3 is TGTGCCAGCAGTTCCGTGGACAGGGGGGCTTTCTTT.